This paragraph covers one T cell receptor beta chain sequence. Its specificity is unknown. One end of the junction varies from germline; a read error may be responsible. Three rounds of nested PCR, following a modified ARM-PCR protocol, produced the TCRbeta library. MiXCR, applied by TCRdb to the multiplex PCR reads, yields one record per CDR3 protein. This table has more than 90,000 distinct CDR3 sequences, 67% appearing once. The CDR3 loop spans 14 amino acids. Germline V gives CDR1 SGHNT, CDR2 YENEEA. The template was RNA from unsorted bulk tissue. This sample is drawn from a study of tumor and adjacent non-tumor tissue in lung cancer. The study's findings and limits: Compared with tumor, normal lung showed significantly lower TCR diversity.

This clonotype originated in a man in his sixties with non-small cell lung cancer. The sequenced material came from lung tumor tissue. The chain recombines TRBV11-3 with TRBJ2-3, with D uncertain. Here the CDR3 reads CASGSQAYTDTQYF. The CDR3, as DNA: TGTGCCAGCGGCTCCCAAGCGTACACAGATACGCAATATTTT.